Presented here are 28 T cell receptor beta chains from one specimen sequenced in a study of shared clonotypes between healthy human individuals. Assay: immunoSEQ multiplex PCR; the TCRdb copy retains only in-frame clones and omits some. The data hold roughly 640,000 clones, with around 97% observed a single time. The sequenced material came from naive CD4+ T cells sorted from blood. Documented subset: CD45RA+ positively selected. These receptors were collected from a woman aged 25 to 39 in good health.

The V gene is TRBV15, the J gene TRBJ2-7; D might be TRBD2 (5 bases). The CDR3 spans 15 residues. Germline V CDR1 and CDR2: LNHNV, YYDKDF (reference sequence). Trimming left V 0 bases short and J 1 base short, with 10 bases between. The CDR3 spells CATSRDSVRSYEQYF. CDR3 in DNA: TGTGCCACCAGCAGAGATAGCGTCCGATCCTACGAGCAGTACTTC.

The CDR3, as DNA: TGTGCCAGCTCACCACCGGGCCAGTTTAATGAAAAACTGTTTTTT. This encodes CASSPPGQFNEKLFF. The chain has TRBV18 and TRBJ1-4; D not certain. There are 15 residues in the CDR3. Germline V gives CDR1 KGHSH, CDR2 LQKENI. The germline V and J ends were trimmed by 0 bases and 4 bases, with 9 bases remaining between them.

The gene calls are TRBV2 and TRBJ2-1, with 8 bases identical to TRBD2. CDR1 and CDR2 (germline): SNHLY, FYNNEI. The J segment lost 7 bases and the V segment lost 2 bases, leaving 7 bases of the junction unmatched. The CDR3 has 15 residues. CDR3 nucleotides: TGTGCCAGCAGTGAATGGAGCGGGAGAGGGAATGAGCAGTTCTTC. This translates into CASSEWSGRGNEQFF.

This chain joins TRBV28 and TRBJ1-5; D is uncertain. V lost 2 bases to trimming and J lost 6 bases, with 11 bases between them. The CDR3 has 14 residues. Germline V gives CDR1 MDHEN, CDR2 SYDVKM. CDR3 amino acids: CASSLRGNGQPQHF. The DNA for the CDR3 is TGTGCCAGCAGTTTAAGAGGGAACGGTCAGCCCCAGCATTTT.

V usage is TRBV6-4 and J usage is TRBJ1-3; maybe TRBD1 (5 bases). V was clipped by 5 bases and J by 11 bases, with 16 bases between them. Germline V gene data show CDR1 as MRHNA and CDR2 as SNTAGT. This CDR3 has 13 amino acids. The CDR3 DNA is TGTGCCAGCAGTCCCGGGGCTCTGGGCCCCATATATTTT. Its protein product is CASSPGALGPIYF.

This chain joins TRBV4-1 and TRBJ1-2, with TRBD1 identical over 12 bases. Germline values: CDR1 MGHRA, CDR2 YSYEKL. J lost 8 bases, V lost 4 bases, and 5 bases had no gene match. This CDR3 is built from 14 residues. The CDR3 DNA sequence: TGCGCCAGCAGCCCGGGACAGGGGGCGGTCGGCTACACCTTC. Amino acids: CASSPGQGAVGYTF.

The chain recombines TRBV15 with TRBJ2-1; 9 bases are a match to TRBD1. Losses at the gene ends were 2 bases for V and 5 bases for J; bases not matched to a gene: 4. The CDR3 has 15 residues. Germline V lookup: CDR1 LNHNV, CDR2 YYDKDF (reference sequence). The CDR3 nucleotides are TGTGCCACCAGCAGATCCGGGACAGGGAACAATGAGCAGTTCTTC. It codes for CATSRSGTGNNEQFF.

V usage is TRBV28 and J usage is TRBJ1-1; tentatively, D is TRBD1 (6 bases). The CDR3 totals 12 residues. Germline V gene sequence: CDR1 MDHEN, CDR2 SYDVKM. The V end was cut by 8 bases, the J end by 5 bases, with 12 bases between. The chain's CDR3 is CASLEGGTEAFF. DNA of the CDR3: TGTGCCAGCCTGGAGGGGGGGACTGAAGCTTTCTTT.

This clone was seen more than once but under ten times. The V and J genes are TRBV2 and TRBJ2-2; TRBD2 matches 8 bases. The CDR3 is made up of 14 amino acids. Losses at the gene ends were 6 bases for V and 5 bases for J; bases not matched to a gene: 5. Germline-derived CDR1 and CDR2 are SNHLY and FYNNEI. CDR3 residues: CASSGTSNTGELFF. The CDR3, as DNA: TGTGCCAGCAGCGGGACTAGTAATACCGGGGAGCTGTTTTTT.

The V and J genes are TRBV2 and TRBJ2-7; D is perhaps TRBD1 (6 bases). The V gene's germline CDR1 is SNHLY and CDR2 FYNNEI. The CDR3 totals 13 residues. The V end was cut by 7 bases, the J end by 3 bases, with 13 bases between. The CDR3 nucleotides are TGTGCCAGCAACCAACAGGGTGTCTACGAGCAGTACTTC. This sequence encodes CASNQQGVYEQYF.

The V call is TRBV5-1, the J call TRBJ2-7; 8 nucleotides match TRBD2. This CDR3 comprises 15 residues. The ends lost 4 bases at V and 1 base at J; junction bases unmatched: 7. Germline CDR1 SGHRS, CDR2 YFSETQ. The CDR3 is CASSAGLAISYEQYF. CDR3 DNA: TGCGCCAGCAGCGCCGGACTAGCTATTTCCTACGAGCAGTACTTC.

The chain combines TRBV6-6 with TRBJ1-5; a possible D gene is TRBD1 (5 bases). This CDR3 has 13 residues. Germline-derived CDR1 and CDR2 are MNHNY and SVGAGI (reference sequence). V dropped 10 bases and J dropped 2 bases, with 12 bases sitting between them. This chain's CDR3 is CAISRAGNQPQHF. The CDR3 coding sequence is TGTGCCATTTCCAGGGCGGGCAATCAGCCCCAGCATTTT.

The rearrangement uses TRBV27 and TRBJ1-4, with TRBD1 matching 11 bases. CDR1 is MNHEY, CDR2 SMNVEV, per germline (reference sequence). After removal of 4 bases from V and 8 bases from J, the junction contained 9 bases not matched to a gene. The CDR3 spans 16 residues. The CDR3 here is CASSSFFRDRGEKLFF. The CDR3 DNA reads as TGTGCCAGCAGTTCCTTTTTCCGGGACAGGGGGGAAAAACTGTTTTTT.

The chain recombines TRBV18 with TRBJ2-1; D perhaps matches TRBD1 (6 bases). Trimming shortened V by 3 bases and J by 2 bases, and 14 bases separated the two germline ends. There are 16 residues in the CDR3. Germline V CDR1 and CDR2: KGHSH, LQKENI. CDR3 residues: CASSPNPTGTYNEQFF. The CDR3 bases are TGTGCCAGCTCACCTAACCCCACAGGGACCTACAATGAGCAGTTCTTC.

The CDR3 bases are TGCGCCAGCAGCCGCCTGGGGGACTACAATGAGCAGTTCTTC. Protein product: CASSRLGDYNEQFF. The V and J genes are TRBV4-1 and TRBJ2-1; D may be TRBD1 or TRBD2 (5 bases each). V lost 4 bases to trimming and J lost 3 bases, with 10 bases between them. This CDR3 has 14 residues. CDR1 MGHRA and CDR2 YSYEKL come from the germline V gene.

CDR3 protein: CSASFAYEQYF. CDR3 coding DNA: TGCAGTGCTAGTTTTGCCTACGAGCAGTACTTC. The chain carries TRBV20-1 and TRBJ2-7, with no clear D. Germline V gene data show CDR1 as DFQATT and CDR2 as SNEGSKA (reference sequence). This CDR3 contains 11 residues. The V and J ends lost 3 bases and 2 bases respectively, with 5 bases between them.

The chain employs TRBV10-1 and TRBJ2-3; D uncertain. Per the germline V gene, CDR1 is WNHNN and CDR2 is SYGVQD (reference sequence). Trimming removed 8 bases from V and 1 base from J, with 13 bases in between. The CDR3 has 14 amino acids. The CDR3 region is CASSGRAGTDTQYF. The CDR3 bases are TGCGCCAGCTCCGGTCGGGCGGGCACAGATACGCAGTATTTT.

The chain combines TRBV19 with TRBJ2-3; no clear D. Trimming shortened V by 4 bases and J by 0 bases, and 11 bases separated the two germline ends. CDR1 LNHDA and CDR2 SQIVND come from the germline V gene (reference sequence). CDR3 length equals 15 residues. DNA of the CDR3: TGTGCCAGTAGTACCAGGAAGTCTAGCACAGATACGCAGTATTTT. It encodes CASSTRKSSTDTQYF.

The chain combines TRBV7-2 with TRBJ1-2; 8 bases line up with TRBD1. The CDR3 is 13 amino acids. Looked up from germline, CDR1 is SGHTA and CDR2 is FQGNSA. Trimming cost V 5 bases and J 8 bases; bases outside gene matches: 7. The CDR3 loop reads CASSLSGGVGYTF. The CDR3 nucleotides read TGTGCCAGCAGCCTTTCAGGGGGCGTGGGCTACACCTTC.

The chain employs TRBV11-2 and TRBJ2-7; no definite D call. Germline CDR1 SGHAT, CDR2 FQNNGV. This CDR3 has 15 residues. V was cut by 5 bases and J by 0 bases, with 14 bases left in between. The chain's CDR3 is CASSPGGSSSYEQYF. CDR3 DNA sequence: TGTGCCAGCAGCCCAGGCGGTAGCAGCTCCTACGAGCAGTACTTC.

This rearrangement joins TRBV4-1 to TRBJ2-5; 10 bases fit TRBD1. V gave up 0 bases and J gave up 1 base; unmatched junction bases: 2. The CDR3 is 16 residues long. Germline V gives CDR1 MGHRA, CDR2 YSYEKL. The CDR3 DNA is TGCGCCAGCAGCCAAGATTGGACAGGGGGCCAAGAGACCCAGTACTTC. Its protein is CASSQDWTGGQETQYF.

The genes are TRBV19 and TRBJ1-1; D call uncertain. Looked up from germline, CDR1 is LNHDA and CDR2 is SQIVND (reference sequence). The V end lost 2 bases, the J end lost 1 base, and 14 bases lay between the germline ends. The length of the CDR3 is 16 residues. The DNA of the CDR3 is TGTGCCAGTAGTATACAACCATTCTCAGGGAACACTGAAGCTTTCTTT. It specifies CASSIQPFSGNTEAFF.

The rearrangement joins TRBV6-8 to TRBJ2-5, with D tentatively TRBD1 (5 bases). Germline CDR1 MNHGY, CDR2 SAAAGT. There are 15 residues in the CDR3. The V end lost 4 bases, the J end lost 3 bases, and 15 bases lay between the germline ends. The CDR3 DNA sequence: TGTGCCAGCAGTTTACCGTCCCCCAGGGAAGAGACCCAGTACTTC. As protein: CASSLPSPREETQYF.

V usage is TRBV6-1 and J usage is TRBJ2-7, with D possibly matching TRBD1 (5 bases). CDR3 length: 13 residues. The V gene's germline CDR1 is MNHNS and CDR2 SASEGT. The germline V and J ends were trimmed by 10 bases and 1 base, with 14 bases remaining between them. This CDR3 is CATLQVLSYEQYF. CDR3 DNA sequence: TGTGCCACCCTACAGGTCTTATCCTACGAGCAGTACTTC.

The chain is built from TRBV2 and TRBJ2-3; D possibly corresponds to TRBD1 (5 bases). Germline V gene lookup returns CDR1 SNHLY and CDR2 FYNNEI. The V end was cut by 0 bases, the J end by 3 bases, with 16 bases between. The CDR3 sequence is 17 residues long. The CDR3 DNA reads TGTGCCAGCAGTGAAGCAAACAGGTCCGACGGTACAGATACGCAGTATTTT. Its protein product is CASSEANRSDGTDTQYF.

J is TRBJ2-7 and V is TRBV29-1; TRBD2 agrees at 7 bases. CDR1 is SQVTM and CDR2 is ANQGSEA in the germline V gene. The CDR3 loop spans 14 amino acids. V lost 2 bases, J lost 7 bases, and 11 bases stayed unmatched. The CDR3 here is CSVELGTWGGEQYF. DNA of the CDR3: TGCAGCGTTGAATTGGGGACTTGGGGAGGGGAGCAGTACTTC.

V and J are TRBV10-3 and TRBJ1-2; D ambiguous. The germline V gene encodes CDR1 ENHRY and CDR2 SYGVKD. Trimming took 0 bases from V and 7 from J, leaving 12 bases between them. The CDR3 has 14 amino acids. The CDR3 coding sequence is TGTGCCATCAGTGAGTCGGGCCTATCGTTTGGCTACACCTTC. It specifies CAISESGLSFGYTF.

The V gene is TRBV9, the J gene TRBJ2-6, with D possibly being TRBD1 or TRBD2 (6 bases each). Trimming removed 3 bases from V and 0 bases from J, with 13 bases in between. This CDR3 region has 17 residues. CDR1 is SGDLS and CDR2 is YYNGEE in the germline V gene. The CDR3 reads CASSGKGGFSGANVLTF. The DNA for the CDR3 is TGTGCCAGCAGCGGTAAAGGGGGGTTCTCTGGGGCCAACGTCCTGACTTTC.